These 16 T cell receptor beta chains were sequenced from one sample in a study of blood T cell repertoires in COVID-19. Data came from immunoSEQ multiplex PCR; TCRdb stores just in-frame clones and leaves some out. The table shows tens of thousands of clones, with more than 80% occurring only once. The material sequenced was peripheral blood. These TCRs come from a man between 45 and 60 years old with active or convalescent COVID-19.

The chain is built from TRBV15 and TRBJ2-7; 9 bases are a match to TRBD2. The germline gives CDR1 LNHNV, CDR2 YYDKDF (reference sequence). Trimming removed 3 bases from V and 5 bases from J; junction bases left unmatched: 8. There are 15 residues in the CDR3. CDR3 region: CATSRPGLARHEQYF. DNA for the CDR3: TGTGCCACCAGCAGGCCGGGACTAGCCAGACACGAGCAGTACTTC.

This chain uses TRBV5-5 with TRBJ2-1; D possibly corresponds to TRBD2 (5 bases). Germline V gene data show CDR1 as SGHKS and CDR2 as YYEKEE (reference sequence). V lost 6 bases and J lost 0, with 10 bases in between. The length of the CDR3 is 14 residues. The CDR3 spells CASKVRDSYNEQFF. CDR3 nucleotide sequence: TGTGCCAGCAAGGTACGGGACTCCTACAATGAGCAGTTCTTC.

J is TRBJ2-1 and V is TRBV6-6; 8 positions match TRBD2. The CDR3 is 18 amino acids. Germline values: CDR1 MNHNY, CDR2 SVGAGI (reference sequence). The V and J ends lost 5 bases and 6 bases, in that order; junction bases with no gene match: 18. Here the CDR3 reads CASSRPNPYSGTGNEQFF. In nucleotides, the CDR3 is TGTGCCAGCAGTCGTCCGAACCCATATAGCGGGACGGGCAATGAGCAGTTCTTC.

The CDR3 DNA reads TGTGCCACCAGTGATGGGACTAGCGTCTACAATGAGCAGTTCTTC. Translation: CATSDGTSVYNEQFF. The V gene is TRBV24-1, the J gene TRBJ2-1, with TRBD2 matching 10 bases. With 3 bases clipped from V and 3 bases from J, the junction kept 1 base outside the gene matches. CDR3 length: 15 residues. Per the germline V gene, CDR1 is KGHDR and CDR2 is SFDVKD.

This chain connects TRBV27 to TRBJ2-1; 10 nucleotides agree with TRBD2. CDR1 MNHEY and CDR2 SMNVEV come from the germline V gene (reference sequence). This CDR3 spans 16 amino acids. With V trimmed by 0 bases and J by 3 bases, 2 bases remained unmatched. CDR3 DNA sequence: TGTGCCAGCAGTTTATCGCGACTAGCGGGCTACAATGAGCAGTTCTTC. Translating gives CASSLSRLAGYNEQFF.

The chain carries TRBV28 and TRBJ2-7; D possibly corresponds to TRBD2 (5 bases). V dropped 6 bases and J dropped 4 bases, with 19 bases sitting between them. Germline lookup yields CDR1 MDHEN and CDR2 SYDVKM. The CDR3 totals 15 residues. CDR3 region: CASSPHTAEAYEQYF. The CDR3 DNA is TGTGCCAGCAGCCCTCATACAGCGGAGGCTTACGAGCAGTACTTC.

The chain recombines TRBV5-6 with TRBJ2-1; D gene ambiguous. Deletions cut 0 bases from V and 6 bases from J, with 13 bases between. This CDR3 is built from 15 residues. Per the germline V gene, CDR1 is SGHDT and CDR2 is YYEEEE. The CDR3 DNA reads as TGTGCCAGCAGCTTGGAGTTAAGTGAGGTCAATGAGCAGTTCTTC. Translating gives CASSLELSEVNEQFF. The full variable domain, with the rest looked up from reference TRBV5-6 and TRBJ2-1, is DAGVTQSPTHLIKTRGQQVTLRCSPKSGHDTVSWYQQALGQGPQFIFQYYEEEERQRGNFPDRFSGHQFPNYSSELNVNALLLGDSALYLCASSLELSEVNEQFFGPGTRLTVL.

This clone was counted once. The rearrangement uses TRBV9 and TRBJ2-2; D perhaps matches TRBD1 (5 bases). The CDR3 is 16 amino acids. V lost 4 bases and J 3 bases, leaving 16 bases between the germline ends. Germline CDR1 reads SGDLS; CDR2 reads YYNGEE. The CDR3 DNA sequence: TGTGCCAGCAGCCCCTTAGGGGTTGTCGACACCGGGGAGCTGTTTTTT. Translation: CASSPLGVVDTGELFF.

V gene TRBV4-1 combines with J gene TRBJ1-1, with 7 bases matching TRBD1. The CDR3 covers 16 residues. CDR1 is MGHRA and CDR2 is YSYEKL in the germline V gene. Losses at the gene ends were 6 bases for V and 1 base for J; bases not matched to a gene: 11. The CDR3 loop reads CASSWDRRTPNTEAFF. In DNA form, the CDR3 reads TGCGCCAGCAGTTGGGACAGACGAACACCGAACACTGAAGCTTTCTTT.

This clone was seen just once. The chain has TRBV5-1 and TRBJ1-3, with 7 bases identical to TRBD1. The ends lost 4 bases at V and 0 bases at J; junction bases unmatched: 7. Germline V gives CDR1 SGHRS, CDR2 YFSETQ. CDR3 size: 16 residues. CDR3 sequence: CASSPRTGLSGNTIYF. Here the CDR3 DNA reads TGCGCCAGCAGCCCCCGGACAGGACTCTCTGGAAACACCATATATTTT.

The chain combines TRBV6-5 with TRBJ1-4; TRBD1 matches at 8 bases. V lost 6 bases, J lost 8 bases, and 5 bases stayed unmatched. Germline V gene sequence: CDR1 MNHEY, CDR2 SVGAGI. The CDR3 consists of 13 residues. CDR3 in amino acids: CASSGQGGEKLFF. As DNA, the CDR3 is TGTGCCAGCAGCGGACAGGGAGGGGAAAAACTGTTTTTT.

The chain joins TRBV3-1 (or the pseudogene TRBV3-2) to TRBJ1-3, with D uncertain. This CDR3 has 17 residues. Trimming took 9 bases from V and 0 from J, leaving 21 bases between them. Germline-derived CDR1 and CDR2 are LGHDT and YNNKEL (reference sequence). The CDR3, as DNA: TGTGCCAGTTCACCCCACCACGTTGGTAGCTCTGGAAACACCATATATTTT. Amino acid sequence: CASSPHHVGSSGNTIYF.

This rearrangement joins TRBV6-5 to TRBJ1-3; the D gene is possibly TRBD1 (6 bases). With 2 bases removed from V and 2 bases from J, the gap between germline ends came to 7 bases. The length of the CDR3 is 14 residues. CDR1 is MNHEY, CDR2 SVGAGI, per germline. CDR3 sequence: CASSYRGTGNTIYF. CDR3 sequence (DNA): TGTGCCAGCAGTTACAGGGGGACTGGAAACACCATATATTTT.

The J gene is TRBJ2-2, the V gene TRBV28; 16 nucleotides line up with TRBD2. Germline CDR1 is MDHEN and CDR2 is SYDVKM. The CDR3 runs to 22 residues. With 1 base clipped from V and 5 bases from J, the junction kept 16 bases outside the gene matches. CDR3 residues: CASSLLVPGTGTSGRVTGELFF. The CDR3 DNA reads TGTGCCAGCAGTTTATTGGTGCCGGGAACCGGGACTAGCGGGAGGGTGACCGGGGAGCTGTTTTTT.

This chain uses TRBV30 with TRBJ1-1, with TRBD1 matching over 9 bases. This CDR3 comprises 14 residues. J gave up 4 bases and V 8 bases, and 11 bases lay outside the gene matches. Germline assignment: CDR1 GTSNPN and CDR2 SVGIG (reference sequence). The CDR3 region has the DNA TGTGCCGGAACACTACAGGGGGCCGGCACTGAAGCTTTCTTT. Residues: CAGTLQGAGTEAFF. Full variable domain (rest looked up from reference TRBV30 and TRBJ1-1): SQTIHQWPATLVQPVGSPLSLECTVEGTSNPNLYWYRQAAGRGLQLLFYSVGIGQISSEVPQNLSASRPQDRQFILSSKKLLLSDSGFYLCAGTLQGAGTEAFFGQGTRLTVV.

The chain joins TRBV4-3 to TRBJ1-1, with D unclear. This CDR3 contains 15 residues. The V and J ends lost 3 bases and 4 bases respectively, with 15 bases between them. Germline-derived CDR1 and CDR2 are LGHNA and YSLEER. The CDR3 coding sequence is TGCGCCAGCAGCCACGACTTACCGCCCAGCACTGAAGCTTTCTTT. It specifies CASSHDLPPSTEAFF.